This T cell receptor beta chain is from a study of T cells in localized non-small cell lung cancer. Measured with immunoSEQ multiplex PCR; TCRdb has only the in-frame clones, and not every one. Seen here are approximately 83,000 clones, approximately 90% observed once, and the top ten hold 20% to 25%. A note on this clone: Its antigen remains unknown.

The study, taken as a whole, reports: Across samples, adjacent lung featured a median around 55 of the top 100 tumor clones.

With 5 bases clipped from V and 0 bases from J, the junction kept 4 bases outside the gene matches. Germline V gene lookup returns CDR1 SGHTA and CDR2 FQGTGA. This CDR3 spans 14 amino acids. Sequencing used peripheral blood, obtained before any cancer treatment. The J gene is TRBJ2-7, the V gene TRBV7-3; the match to TRBD1 covers 7 bases. The sequence was obtained from a woman aged 40-70 years with stage I squamous cell lung carcinoma. The chain's CDR3 is CASSPTGDSYEQYF. CDR3 sequence (DNA): TGTGCCAGCAGCCCCACAGGGGACTCCTACGAGCAGTACTTC.